Listed here is a single TCR beta chain. Other nucleotide sequences in the sample specify the same CDR3. The sample belongs to a study of shared clonotypes between healthy human individuals. The CDR3 is 13 amino acids. V was clipped by 1 base and J by 4 bases, with 8 bases between them. Germline loops: CDR1 GTSNPN, CDR2 SVGIG (reference sequence). The assay was immunoSEQ multiplex PCR, and TCRdb's table has in-frame clones only and misses some. The repertoire holds roughly 1,100,000 clones, with around 76% as singletons. The chain couples TRBV30 to TRBJ1-5, with D perhaps matching TRBD1 (5 bases). The sample consisted of memory CD4+ T cells sorted from blood. Subset denoted: CD45RA-negative fraction. The sequence was obtained from a man between 18 and 35 years old in good health. CDR3 coding DNA: TGTGCCTGGAGTGGTGACAGAAATCAGCCCCAGCATTTT. It codes for CAWSGDRNQPQHF.